This TCR beta chain was identified in a study of regulatory T cells in long-lasting Graves disease. Study conclusions and caveats: Favored usage of TRBV28, TRBJ1-2 and TRBJ2-5 was recorded in persistent disease. Persistent Graves' patients showed less TCR diversity than newly diagnosed ones.

This clonotype was seen ten or more times. Its target is not known. Sample time point: newly diagnosed GD, antithyroid drugs for less than 3 months. RNA extracted from PBMCs served as the sequencing template. V lost 5 bases and J lost 2, with 13 bases in between. This CDR3 contains 14 residues. Looked up from germline, CDR1 is SGHAT and CDR2 is FQDESV (reference sequence). Libraries of TCR beta came from iRepertoire HTBI primers plus Arm-PCR of CDR3 regions. TCRdb fed the multiplex PCR reads into MiXCR, producing one record per CDR3 protein. Of hundreds of thousands of distinct CDR3 sequences in the sample, roughly 17% were seen once. This sample also appeared in a second study, on T cells in Graves' hyperthyroidism and ophthalmopathy.

The chain links TRBV11-1 to TRBJ2-7, with a tentative D call TRBD1 (6 bases). The sequencing used peripheral blood mononuclear cells (PBMCs), collected at new diagnosis, from a patient treated with antithyroid drugs. The TCR originated in a man aged 40-55 years with Graves disease. The CDR3 nucleotides are TGTGCCAGCAGCCCCACAGGGTCACCCTACGAGCAGTACTTC. Translating it yields CASSPTGSPYEQYF.